These T cell receptor beta chains were read from a single sample in a study of blood T cell repertoires in COVID-19. This table comes from immunoSEQ multiplex PCR, and its TCRdb copy is limited to in-frame clones, with some not included. The repertoire holds roughly 240,000 clones, with approximately 80% as singletons. The sample taken for sequencing was peripheral blood. Receptors were obtained from a woman in her 70s with acute or convalescent COVID-19. CDR3s include the opening cysteine and the closing phenylalanine or tryptophan. D genes are given only for firm matches. Clone size, where shown, is once, few, many, or a class for clones that have expanded.

>-|TRBV19|TRBD1|TRBJ1-4
TGTGCCAGTAGTAAGGACAGGGAGGCACAGGAAAAACTGTTTTTT
CASSKDREAQEKLFF
>-|TRBV10-2|-|TRBJ1-2
TGCGCCAGCAGTGATGGCGGTAACTATGGCTACACCTTC
CASSDGGNYGYTF
>-|TRBV5-1|TRBD1|TRBJ1-1
TGCGCCAGCACCAGGGGGAAAGGAACTGAAGCTTTCTTT
CASTRGKGTEAFF
>once|TRBV6-1|-|TRBJ2-7
TGTGCCAGCAGTGAAGAGGAGGCATCGATCTACGAGCAGTACTTC
CASSEEEASIYEQYF
>-|TRBV19|TRBD1|TRBJ1-5
TGTGCCAGTAGTATATTTGGGACAGGGCTTAGCAATCAGCCCCAGCATTTT
CASSIFGTGLSNQPQHF
>-|TRBV11-3|-|TRBJ1-6
TGTGCCAGCAGCTTAGATAGGAGGGGACTAGAGGATTCACCCCTCCACTTT
CASSLDRRGLEDSPLHF
>-|TRBV7-7|TRBD2|TRBJ2-5
TGTGCTAGCAGCTTTGTGTCGGGGGGGCAAGAGACCCAGTACTTC
CASSFVSGGQETQYF
>-|TRBV12-3/TRBV12-4|-|TRBJ1-1
TGTGCCAGCAGTTTGATTCGCGTTGAAGCTTTCTTT
CASSLIRVEAFF
>once|TRBV5-1|TRBD1|TRBJ1-5
TGCGCCAGCAGCTTAGGACAGGGCGGGCAGCCCCAGCATTTT
CASSLGQGGQPQHF
>once|TRBV5-4|-|TRBJ1-6
TGTGCCAGCAGCTTGGGTCAGGTTAATTCACCCCTCCACTTT
CASSLGQVNSPLHF
>-|TRBV30|-|TRBJ1-1
TGTGCCTGGAGTGTACAGTGGCAGGTTGAAGCTTTCTTT
CAWSVQWQVEAFF
>few|TRBV7-2|-|TRBJ2-1
TGTGCCAGCAGCCTAGCGGACAGGGAATACAATGAGCAGTTCTTC
CASSLADREYNEQFF
>-|TRBV5-1|TRBD1|TRBJ2-6
TGCGCCAGCAGCTCTCAGGGGGCGAGGGAAGACCTGACTTTC
CASSSQGAREDLTF
>-|TRBV9|-|TRBJ1-1
TGTGCCAGCAGCCCCCACACGAACACTGAAGCTTTCTTT
CASSPHTNTEAFF
>few|TRBV21-1|-|TRBJ1-4
TGTGCCAGCTCCTACTTGGACAGGGGTCGATCTGCAACTAATGAAAAACTGTTTTTT
CASSYLDRGRSATNEKLFF
>-|TRBV7-8|TRBD1|TRBJ1-5
TGTGCCAGCAGCAAGGGACAGGGAAGTAATCAGCCCCAGCATTTT
CASSKGQGSNQPQHF
>-|TRBV21-1|-|TRBJ1-2
TGTGCCAGGCGACGAAGAGGGGGGGTCTATGGCTACACCTTC
CARRRRGGVYGYTF
>-|TRBV3-1/TRBV3-2|TRBD1|TRBJ1-6
TGTGCCAGCAGCCCTACAGGGGTAAATTCACCCCTCCACTTT
CASSPTGVNSPLHF
>-|TRBV19|-|TRBJ1-1
TGTGCCAGTAGACAGGCCCCGAACACTGAAGCTTTCTTT
CASRQAPNTEAFF
>-|TRBV7-2|TRBD1|TRBJ1-6
TGTGCCAGCAGCTTTCGGGACAGTAATAATTCACCCCTCCACTTT
CASSFRDSNNSPLHF
>-|TRBV19|-|TRBJ1-3
TGTGCCAGTGTACTACAGGAGATCTCTGGAAACACCATATATTTT
CASVLQEISGNTIYF
>-|TRBV5-1|TRBD1|TRBJ1-1
TGCGCCAGCAGCTCAACAGGGGCTGAAGCTTTCTTT
CASSSTGAEAFF
>-|TRBV5-1|-|TRBJ1-3
TGCGCCAGCAGCTTGGAAACAGGGTCTGGAAACACCATATATTTT
CASSLETGSGNTIYF
>few|TRBV5-1|-|TRBJ1-2
TGCGCCAGCAGCCCCGGCGGGGGGCAGATTGGCTACACCTTC
CASSPGGGQIGYTF
>-|TRBV7-9|TRBD2|TRBJ2-2
TGTGCCAGCAGCCCCCTGACTAGCGGGGGCTGGGATACCGGGGAGCTGTTTTTT
CASSPLTSGGWDTGELFF
>-|TRBV28|TRBD1|TRBJ2-6
TGTGCCAGCAGTCGGACCGGGACAGTGCTTTCTGGGGCCAACGTCCTGACTTTC
CASSRTGTVLSGANVLTF
>-|TRBV5-4|-|TRBJ1-1
TGTGCCAGCAGCTTAGCAGGGGCGAACACTGAAGCTTTCTTT
CASSLAGANTEAFF
>-|TRBV14|-|TRBJ1-3
TGTGCCAGCAGCCTGCAGGGACTTTTTGGAAACACCATATATTTT
CASSLQGLFGNTIYF
>-|TRBV19|-|TRBJ2-7
TGTGCCAGTAGGAATCGCGAGGGGACTGGATCCTACGAGCAGTACTTC
CASRNREGTGSYEQYF
>-|TRBV4-2|-|TRBJ1-3
TGTGCCAGCAGCCAGTCTACAGGGAGTCAGGGAAACACCATATATTTT
CASSQSTGSQGNTIYF
>-|TRBV3-1/TRBV3-2|-|TRBJ1-1
TGTGCCAGCAGCCAAGAGGCAGGGGTCATGAACACTGAAGCTTTCTTT
CASSQEAGVMNTEAFF
>-|TRBV11-2|-|TRBJ2-7
TGTGCCAGCAGCCGCGATTTGGCGAGGGGGTCAAGGGAGCAGTACTTC
CASSRDLARGSREQYF
>-|TRBV21-1|-|TRBJ2-7
TGTGCCAGCAGCCGCTACTGGGACAGCCAGACCTACGAGCAGTACTTC
CASSRYWDSQTYEQYF
>-|TRBV6-2/TRBV6-3|-|TRBJ1-2
TGTGCCAGCAGTTACCTGGCAGCGCAGACCTTC
CASSYLAAQTF
>few|TRBV2|TRBD1|TRBJ1-2
TGTGCCAGCAGGGGACCACCGGGACAGGGTAACTATGGCTACACCTTC
CASRGPPGQGNYGYTF
>-|TRBV5-8|TRBD1|TRBJ1-5
TGTGCCAGCAGCTTGGGGCCTTACAGGGGGCAGCCCCAGCATTTT
CASSLGPYRGQPQHF
>-|TRBV15|TRBD1|TRBJ1-1
TGTGCCACCAGCAGGGGGAGACAGGGTGAAGCTTTCTTT
CATSRGRQGEAFF
>-|TRBV18|-|TRBJ1-1
TGTGCCAGCTCACCAATTTCGGGCAGGGGAGCCATTTGGGACACTGAAGCTTTCTTT
CASSPISGRGAIWDTEAFF
>-|TRBV28|TRBD1|TRBJ1-4
TGTGCCAGCAGTTTACCGGGACAGGGTGGTGAAAAACTGTTTTTT
CASSLPGQGGEKLFF
>once|TRBV13|-|TRBJ1-1
TGTGCCAGCAGCTTAAGCTACGTAGCTTTCTTT
CASSLSYVAFF
>once|TRBV28|TRBD2|TRBJ2-1
TGTGCCAGCAGTTTATATGCTAGCGGGGGGAGGTATGAGCAGTTCTTC
CASSLYASGGRYEQFF
>-|TRBV6-8|-|TRBJ1-3
TGTGCCAGCAGTTCCCTCCGGGACAACTCTGGAAACACCATATATTTT
CASSSLRDNSGNTIYF